This T cell receptor beta chain was retrieved from a study of cytomegalovirus exposure and HLA in healthy donors. Study results and limitations: Most observed TCR sequences were rare, whereas some public TCRs were detected in many donors. The authors listed some 160 TCR beta chains as cytomegalovirus-associated.

Regarding this clone: Its cognate antigen is unknown.

The repertoire was sequenced with immunoSEQ multiplex PCR; TCRdb's copy has only in-frame clones and lacks some. The data hold around 70,000 clones, with about 95% observed a single time. The CDR3 covers 20 residues. Trimming shortened V by 5 bases and J by 1 base, and 26 bases separated the two germline ends. CDR1 and CDR2 (germline): SGHNT, YENEEA. The material sequenced was PBMCs. The sequence came from a woman aged 18-35 years in good health and CMV-seropositive. V and J are TRBV11-3 and TRBJ2-2, with D tentatively TRBD2 (6 bases). This CDR3 reads CASSPFPPIAGRRNTGELFF. As DNA, the CDR3 is TGTGCCAGCAGCCCCTTTCCCCCCATCGCGGGACGGAGGAACACCGGGGAGCTGTTTTTT.